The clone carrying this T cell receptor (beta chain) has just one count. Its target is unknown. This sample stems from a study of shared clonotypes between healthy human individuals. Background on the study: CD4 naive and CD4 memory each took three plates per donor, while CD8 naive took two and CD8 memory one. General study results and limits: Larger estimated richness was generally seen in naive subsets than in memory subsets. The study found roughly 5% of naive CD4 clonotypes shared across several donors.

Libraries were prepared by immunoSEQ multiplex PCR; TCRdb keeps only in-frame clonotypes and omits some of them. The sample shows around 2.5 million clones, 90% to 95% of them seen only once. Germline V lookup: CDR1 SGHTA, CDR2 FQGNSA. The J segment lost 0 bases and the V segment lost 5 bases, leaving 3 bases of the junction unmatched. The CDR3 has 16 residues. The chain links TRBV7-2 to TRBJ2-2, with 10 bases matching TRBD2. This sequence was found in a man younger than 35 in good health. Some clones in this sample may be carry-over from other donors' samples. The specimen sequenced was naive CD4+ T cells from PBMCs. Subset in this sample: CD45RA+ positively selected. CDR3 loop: CASSLTSGTNTGELFF. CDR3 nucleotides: TGTGCCAGCAGCCTAACTAGCGGGACGAACACCGGGGAGCTGTTTTTT.